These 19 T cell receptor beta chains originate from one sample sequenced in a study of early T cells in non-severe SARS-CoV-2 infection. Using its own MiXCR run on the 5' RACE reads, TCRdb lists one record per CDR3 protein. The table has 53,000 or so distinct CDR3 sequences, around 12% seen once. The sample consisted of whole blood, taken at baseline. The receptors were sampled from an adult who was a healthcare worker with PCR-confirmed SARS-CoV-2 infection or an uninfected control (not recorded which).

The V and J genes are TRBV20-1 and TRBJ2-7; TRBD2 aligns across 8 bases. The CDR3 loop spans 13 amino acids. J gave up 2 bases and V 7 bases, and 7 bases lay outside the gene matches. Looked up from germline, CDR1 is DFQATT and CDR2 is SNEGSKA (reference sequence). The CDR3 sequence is CSVPSGSPYEQYF. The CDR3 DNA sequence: TGCAGTGTCCCGAGCGGGAGCCCCTACGAGCAGTACTTC.

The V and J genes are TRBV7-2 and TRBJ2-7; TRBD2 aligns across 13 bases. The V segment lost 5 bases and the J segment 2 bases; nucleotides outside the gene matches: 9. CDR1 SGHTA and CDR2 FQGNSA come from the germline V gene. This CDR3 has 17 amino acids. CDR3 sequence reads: CASSRPGLAGVPYEQYF. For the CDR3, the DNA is TGTGCCAGCAGCCGACCCGGACTAGCGGGAGTCCCCTACGAGCAGTACTTC.

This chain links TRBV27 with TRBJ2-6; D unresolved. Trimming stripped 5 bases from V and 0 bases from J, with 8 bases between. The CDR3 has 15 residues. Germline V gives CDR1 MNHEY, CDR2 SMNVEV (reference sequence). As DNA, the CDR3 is TGTGCCAGCAGTCCACAGCCCTCTGGGGCCAACGTCCTGACTTTC. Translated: CASSPQPSGANVLTF.

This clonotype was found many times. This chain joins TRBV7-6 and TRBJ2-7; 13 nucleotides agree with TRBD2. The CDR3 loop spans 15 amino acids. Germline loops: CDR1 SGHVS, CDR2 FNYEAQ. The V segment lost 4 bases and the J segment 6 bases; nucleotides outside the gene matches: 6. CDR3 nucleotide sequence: TGTGCCAGCAGCTCGCCCGGGACTAGCGGGATCGAGCAGTACTTC. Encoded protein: CASSSPGTSGIEQYF.

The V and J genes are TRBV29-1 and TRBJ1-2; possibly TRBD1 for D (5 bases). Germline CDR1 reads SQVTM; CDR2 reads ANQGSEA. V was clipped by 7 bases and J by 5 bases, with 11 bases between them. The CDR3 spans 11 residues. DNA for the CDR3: TGCAGCGCCACGTCAGGGTATGGCTACACCTTC. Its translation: CSATSGYGYTF.

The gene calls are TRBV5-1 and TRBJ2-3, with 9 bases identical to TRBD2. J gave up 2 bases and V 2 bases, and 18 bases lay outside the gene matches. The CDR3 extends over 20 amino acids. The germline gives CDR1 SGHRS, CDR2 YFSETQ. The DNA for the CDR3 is TGCGCCAGCAGCTTCTCCACAGTGATAGCGGGAGAAGGGTCCACAGATACGCAGTATTTT. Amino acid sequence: CASSFSTVIAGEGSTDTQYF. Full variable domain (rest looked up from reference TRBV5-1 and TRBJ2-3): KAGVTQTPRYLIKTRGQQVTLSCSPISGHRSVSWYQQTPGQGLQFLFEYFSETQRNKGNFPGRFSGRQFSNSRSEMNVSTLELGDSALYLCASSFSTVIAGEGSTDTQYFGPGTRLTVL.

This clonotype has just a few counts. CDR3 DNA sequence: TGTGCCAGCAGCCCCGCGGGCAGGGGTCGTGAAGCTTTCTTT. This gives the protein CASSPAGRGREAFF. The chain is built from TRBV11-2 and TRBJ1-1; D perhaps matches TRBD1 (6 bases). Per germline, CDR1 SGHAT and CDR2 FQNNGV. This CDR3 has 14 residues. V was cut by 5 bases and J by 7 bases, with 17 bases left in between.

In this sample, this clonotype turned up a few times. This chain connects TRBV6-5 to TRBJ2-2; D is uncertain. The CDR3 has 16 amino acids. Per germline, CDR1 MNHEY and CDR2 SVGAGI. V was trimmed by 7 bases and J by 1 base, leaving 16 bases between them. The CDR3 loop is CASTLHRTVNTGELFF. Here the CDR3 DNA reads TGTGCCAGCACCCTACATCGGACGGTGAACACCGGGGAGCTGTTTTTT.

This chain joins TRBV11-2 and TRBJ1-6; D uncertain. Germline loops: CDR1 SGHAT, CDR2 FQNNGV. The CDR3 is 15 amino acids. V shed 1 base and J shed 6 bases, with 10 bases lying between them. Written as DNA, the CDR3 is TGTGCCAGCAGCTTAGGTCGGGCGGTTAATTCACCCCTCCACTTT. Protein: CASSLGRAVNSPLHF.

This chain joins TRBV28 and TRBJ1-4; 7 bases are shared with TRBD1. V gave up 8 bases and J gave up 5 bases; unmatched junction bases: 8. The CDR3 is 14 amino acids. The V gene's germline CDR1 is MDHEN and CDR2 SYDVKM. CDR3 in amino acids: CASATGAINEKLFF. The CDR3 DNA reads TGTGCCAGCGCAACAGGGGCCATCAATGAAAAACTGTTTTTT.

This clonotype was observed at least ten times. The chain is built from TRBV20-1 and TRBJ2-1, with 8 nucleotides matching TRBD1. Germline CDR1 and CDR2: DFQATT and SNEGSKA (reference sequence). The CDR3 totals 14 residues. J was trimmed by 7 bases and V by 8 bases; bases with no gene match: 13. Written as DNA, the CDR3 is TGCAGTCACACCGGACAGGGCTTCGGGAATGAGCAGTTCTTC. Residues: CSHTGQGFGNEQFF.

CDR3: CASRRGLAGEGKDTQYF. CDR3 bases: TGTGCCAGCAGAAGGGGACTAGCGGGAGAAGGGAAAGATACGCAGTATTTT. V is TRBV4-2 and J is TRBJ2-3; 14 nucleotides agree with TRBD2. CDR1 and CDR2 from the germline V gene are LGHNA and YNFKEQ. This CDR3 contains 17 residues. V lost 6 bases and J lost 5; bases outside the gene matches: 10.

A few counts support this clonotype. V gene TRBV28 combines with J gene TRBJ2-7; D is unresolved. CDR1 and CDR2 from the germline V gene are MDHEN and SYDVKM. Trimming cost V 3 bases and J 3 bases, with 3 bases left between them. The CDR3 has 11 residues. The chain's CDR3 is CASSFLYEQYF. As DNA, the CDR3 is TGTGCCAGCAGTTTTCTCTACGAGCAGTACTTC.

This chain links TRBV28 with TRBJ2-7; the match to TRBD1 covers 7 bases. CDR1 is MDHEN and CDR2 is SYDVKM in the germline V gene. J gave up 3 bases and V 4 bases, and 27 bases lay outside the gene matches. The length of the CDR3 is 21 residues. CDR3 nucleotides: TGTGCCAGCAGTTCCTATTTCCGGGACAGTGGCTTTCACATCGGTAACTACGAGCAGTACTTC. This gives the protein CASSSYFRDSGFHIGNYEQYF.

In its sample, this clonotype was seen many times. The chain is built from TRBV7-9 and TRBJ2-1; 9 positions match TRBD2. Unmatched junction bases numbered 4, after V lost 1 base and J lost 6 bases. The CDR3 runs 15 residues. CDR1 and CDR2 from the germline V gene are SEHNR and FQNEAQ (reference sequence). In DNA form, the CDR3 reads TGTGCCAGCAGCTTAGTGGCGGGAGGGAGCAATGAGCAGTTCTTC. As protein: CASSLVAGGSNEQFF.

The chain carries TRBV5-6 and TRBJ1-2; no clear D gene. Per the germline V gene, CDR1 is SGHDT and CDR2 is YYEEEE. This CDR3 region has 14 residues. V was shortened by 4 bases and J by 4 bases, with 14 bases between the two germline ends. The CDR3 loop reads CASSPSGSRYGYTF. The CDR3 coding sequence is TGTGCCAGCAGCCCCAGCGGCAGCCGCTATGGCTACACCTTC.

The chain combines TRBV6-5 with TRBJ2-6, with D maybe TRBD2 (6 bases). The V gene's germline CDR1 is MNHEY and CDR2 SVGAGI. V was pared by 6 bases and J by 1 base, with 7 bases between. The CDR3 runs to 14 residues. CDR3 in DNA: TGTGCCAGCAGGGAGGGGTCTGGGGCCAACGTCCTGACTTTC. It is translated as CASREGSGANVLTF.

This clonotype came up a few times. CDR3 DNA: TGTGCCAGCAGCTTGGTCGGAGCGGGAGGGCCCGAGCAGTACTTC. Its protein product is CASSLVGAGGPEQYF. The chain employs TRBV5-4 and TRBJ2-7; the match to TRBD2 covers 10 bases. The J segment lost 6 bases and the V segment lost 0 bases, leaving 6 bases of the junction unmatched. The CDR3 length is 15 residues. Per germline, CDR1 SGHNT and CDR2 YYREEE (reference sequence). The variable domain in full, with the rest retrieved from reference TRBV5-4 and TRBJ2-7, is ETGVTQSPTHLIKTRGQQVTLRCSSQSGHNTVSWYQQALGQGPQFIFQYYREEENGRGNFPPRFSGLQFPNYSSELNVNALELDDSALYLCASSLVGAGGPEQYFGPGTRLTVT.

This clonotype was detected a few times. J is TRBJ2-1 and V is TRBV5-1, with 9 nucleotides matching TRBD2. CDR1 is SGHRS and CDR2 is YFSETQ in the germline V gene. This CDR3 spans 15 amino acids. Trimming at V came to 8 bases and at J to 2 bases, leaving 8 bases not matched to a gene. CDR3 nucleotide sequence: TGCGCCAGTAGGGATATAGCGGGAGCCTACAATGAGCAGTTCTTC. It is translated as CASRDIAGAYNEQFF.